This T cell receptor (beta chain) was sequenced in a study of control samples from healthy donors and cancer patients. Germline loops: CDR1 KGHSH, CDR2 LQKENI. The germline V and J ends were trimmed by 2 bases and 5 bases, with 13 bases remaining between them. The CDR3 covers 15 residues. Assay used: immunoSEQ multiplex PCR; TCRdb lists only in-frame clones, some missing. This sample yields approximately 100,000 clones, of which 90% are seen a single time; more than 3.5% belongs to the top ten. The specimen was blood. This receptor was taken from a human donor in good health. The donor label of this sample is uncertain. V usage is TRBV18 and J usage is TRBJ1-3, with D unclear. The CDR3 bases are TGTGCCAGCTCACCAGAGGGTTCGAGTCGAAACACCATATATTTT. It codes for CASSPEGSSRNTIYF.